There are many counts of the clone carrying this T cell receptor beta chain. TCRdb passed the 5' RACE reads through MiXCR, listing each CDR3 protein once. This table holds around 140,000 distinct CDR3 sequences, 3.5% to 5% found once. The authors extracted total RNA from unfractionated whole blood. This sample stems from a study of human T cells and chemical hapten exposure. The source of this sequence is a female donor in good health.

CDR3 amino acids: CSARGPDRANYGYTF. In DNA form, the CDR3 reads TGCAGTGCTAGAGGGCCGGACAGGGCGAACTATGGCTACACCTTC. The chain is built from TRBV20-1 and TRBJ1-2; 8 bases fit TRBD1. V gave up 1 base and J gave up 2 bases; unmatched junction bases: 6. Germline lookup yields CDR1 DFQATT and CDR2 SNEGSKA (reference sequence). CDR3 length: 15 amino acids.